This T cell receptor (beta chain) was recovered during a study of shared clonotypes between healthy human individuals. The study, taken as a whole, reports: Naive subsets usually exceeded memory subsets in estimated richness. Represented diversity (both genetic and exposure-history) was limited by the small number of donors.

Several immunoSEQ plates held equal portions of the genomic DNA taken from each subset. The table came from immunoSEQ multiplex PCR; TCRdb's copy has only in-frame clones and leaves some out. The sample lists some 2.3 million clones, 90% to 95% occurring once. Notes on this clone: Its target is not known. Other nucleotide sequences from this sample produce the same CDR3.

Per germline, CDR1 MDHEN and CDR2 SYDVKM. The V end lost 2 bases, the J end lost 2 bases, and 7 bases lay between the germline ends. The CDR3 extends over 15 amino acids. The sample consisted of naive CD4+ T cells from PBMCs. Specified subset: CD45RA+ positively selected. The receptor's source is a man aged 18 to 29 in good health. Some clones in this sample may be carry-over from other donors' samples. The gene calls are TRBV28 and TRBJ2-6; D could derive from TRBD1 or TRBD2 (5 bases each). The CDR3 DNA reads TGTGCCAGCAGTTTAGGGGGTGCTGGGGCCAACGTCCTGACTTTC. As protein: CASSLGGAGANVLTF.